This entry features one T cell receptor beta chain sequence. Its cognate antigen is unknown. This entry comes from a study of cytomegalovirus exposure and HLA in healthy donors. Study findings and constraints: Within a later analysis, the majority of CMV-associated TCR beta chains appeared HLA-restricted. A previous analysis found most TCR beta V segments productive roughly 90% or roughly 30% of the time. HLA alleles were associated with 18,000 or so TCR beta sequences in a later analysis at 0.05 false discovery rate.

The primer mix had 60 Vbeta and 13 Jbeta primers. Generated by immunoSEQ multiplex PCR, the TCRdb table keeps only in-frame clones and is missing some. Of roughly 100,000 clones in the sample, roughly four fifths are singletons; the top ten hold 3.5% to 4%. V dropped 1 base and J dropped 9 bases, with 19 bases sitting between them. The germline CDR1 and CDR2 sequences are MNHNS and SASEGT. CDR3 length: 16 amino acids. This sequence was found in a man aged 45-65 years in good health and CMV-seronegative. The specimen was PBMCs. The rearrangement uses TRBV6-1 and TRBJ1-3; D gene unclear. CDR3 residues: CASSEELGRLRGTIYF. CDR3 coding DNA: TGTGCCAGCAGTGAAGAGTTAGGGCGGCTCCGGGGCACCATATATTTT.